Below are 18 T cell receptor beta chains sequenced from a single sample in a study of cytomegalovirus exposure and HLA in healthy donors. PCR involved 60 Vbeta and 13 Jbeta primers. Method: immunoSEQ multiplex PCR; TCRdb's copy keeps in-frame clones and lacks some. The data show more than 85,000 clones, with less than 9.5% seen just once and around 4.9% held by the top ten. Sequencing input: PBMCs. These receptors were obtained from a man aged 45-65 years in good health and CMV-seropositive.

This clone was detected only a few times. The genes are TRBV4-3 and TRBJ2-1, with TRBD2 identical over 9 bases. Germline trimming cut 0 bases from V and 9 bases from J; bases unmatched to any gene: 6. The CDR3 is 15 residues long. From germline, CDR1 is LGHNA and CDR2 YSLEER. This CDR3 is CASSQEPAGGGEQFF. The CDR3 DNA sequence: TGCGCCAGCAGCCAAGAGCCAGCGGGAGGTGGTGAGCAGTTCTTC.

The chain joins TRBV6-5 to TRBJ1-1; D uncertain. The CDR3 has 12 residues. CDR1 MNHEY and CDR2 SVGAGI come from the germline V gene. Trimming left V 5 bases short and J 1 base short, with 5 bases between. Written as DNA, the CDR3 is TGTGCCAGCAGTCGAGGGAACACTGAAGCTTTCTTT. The encoded protein is CASSRGNTEAFF.

This clone was picked up a small number of times. The chain employs TRBV7-2 and TRBJ1-4; D is ambiguous. Germline V CDR1 and CDR2: SGHTA, FQGNSA. The CDR3 is 13 residues long. Trimming removed 0 bases from V and 15 bases from J, with 14 bases in between. The DNA of the CDR3 is TGTGCCAGCAGCTTAGCCCCATCTAGAGGATTGTTTTTT. It yields the protein CASSLAPSRGLFF.

The chain is built from TRBV6-5 and TRBJ1-2; possibly TRBD1 for D (5 bases). The germline CDR1 and CDR2 sequences are MNHEY and SVGAGI. There are 11 residues in the CDR3. Trimming shortened V by 6 bases and J by 9 bases, and 11 bases separated the two germline ends. CDR3 loop: CASRGRGSYTF. The CDR3 nucleotides are TGTGCCAGCAGGGGGCGGGGCAGCTACACCTTC.

The chain uses TRBV29-1 and TRBJ2-3, with D unclear. Between the trimmed V and J ends, which lost 4 bases and 2 bases, there was a span of 10 bases. Germline loops: CDR1 SQVTM, CDR2 ANQGSEA. This CDR3 has 13 residues. As DNA, the CDR3 is TGCAGCGTTGTTGTATTCTCCACAGATACGCAGTATTTT. It translates to CSVVVFSTDTQYF.

This clone was seen more than once but under ten times. The chain couples TRBV9 to TRBJ2-2; TRBD2 aligns across 9 bases. The V gene's germline CDR1 is SGDLS and CDR2 YYNGEE. V was clipped by 4 bases and J by 6 bases; unmatched bases: 7. The CDR3 is 15 residues long. CDR3 residues: CASSQSGRKAGELFF. The CDR3 coding sequence is TGTGCCAGCAGCCAAAGCGGGAGGAAGGCCGGGGAGCTGTTTTTT. Using reference TRBV9 and TRBJ2-2 for the parts outside the CDR3, the full variable domain is DSGVTQTPKHLITATGQRVTLRCSPRSGDLSVYWYQQSLDQGLQFLIQYYNGEERAKGNILERFSAQQFPDLHSELNLSSLELGDSALYFCASSQSGRKAGELFFGEGSRLTVL.

The rearrangement links TRBV27 to TRBJ1-5; D might be TRBD1 (6 bases). The V and J ends lost 10 bases and 2 bases respectively, with 6 bases between them. This CDR3 has 11 amino acids. Germline-derived CDR1 and CDR2 are MNHEY and SMNVEV (reference sequence). CDR3 bases: TGTGCCACAGGGGGCAATCAGCCCCAGCATTTT. Residues: CATGGNQPQHF.

The J gene is TRBJ2-1, the V gene TRBV4-1; the match to TRBD2 covers 11 bases. The V gene's germline CDR1 is MGHRA and CDR2 YSYEKL. The CDR3 totals 16 residues. V shed 0 bases, J shed 10 bases, and the junction held 8 bases outside the gene matches. The CDR3 loop is CASSQDSETSGTEQFF. The CDR3 nucleotides are TGCGCCAGCAGCCAAGATAGTGAGACTAGCGGGACAGAGCAGTTCTTC.

The rearrangement links TRBV10-3 to TRBJ2-3, with a possible D match to TRBD2 (5 bases). Germline values: CDR1 ENHRY, CDR2 SYGVKD. V shed 3 bases and J shed 2 bases, with 15 bases lying between them. CDR3 length: 16 residues. DNA of the CDR3: TGTGCCATCAGTGACGGGATTCAGTTTACCACAGATACGCAGTATTTT. Translation gives CAISDGIQFTTDTQYF.

There are a few counts of this clone. The V and J genes are TRBV15 and TRBJ1-5, with no clear D. CDR1 is LNHNV, CDR2 YYDKDF, per germline (reference sequence). With 1 base removed from V and 12 bases from J, the gap between germline ends came to 10 bases. This CDR3 comprises 12 residues. The CDR3 protein is CATSRGAANQHF. The CDR3 DNA reads as TGTGCCACCAGCAGAGGGGCCGCTAACCAGCATTTT. The full variable domain, its missing parts supplied by reference TRBV15 and TRBJ1-5, is DAMVIQNPRYQVTQFGKPVTLSCSQTLNHNVMYWYQQKSSQAPKLLFHYYDKDFNNEADTPDNFQSRRPNTSFCFLDIRSPGLGDTAMYLCATSRGAANQHFGDGTRLSIL.

The chain is built from TRBV9 and TRBJ2-3; D gene unclear. Germline V CDR1 and CDR2: SGDLS, YYNGEE. Trimming removed 0 bases from V and 2 bases from J, with 13 bases in between. The CDR3 length is 16 residues. The CDR3 DNA reads TGTGCCAGCAGCGTAGGGCCCTCGAAGATCACAGATACGCAGTATTTT. It encodes CASSVGPSKITDTQYF.

The rearrangement joins TRBV7-3 to TRBJ2-6, with 7 bases aligning to TRBD1. Germline V gene sequence: CDR1 SGHTA, CDR2 FQGTGA. This CDR3 contains 18 residues. J was trimmed by 0 bases and V by 5 bases; bases with no gene match: 10. CDR3 bases: TGTGCCAGCAGCGTGACCGGGACAGCACACTCTGGGGCCAACGTCCTGACTTTC. Amino acid sequence: CASSVTGTAHSGANVLTF.

The chain couples TRBV5-6 to TRBJ1-2; D is uncertain. V was cut by 3 bases and J by 5 bases, with 8 bases left in between. This CDR3 spans 12 amino acids. The germline gives CDR1 SGHDT, CDR2 YYEEEE. In DNA, the CDR3 is TGTGCCAGCAGCTCGGGGATTTATGGCTACACCTTC. Translated: CASSSGIYGYTF.

Written as DNA, the CDR3 is TGCGCCAGCAGCGTTACAGGGGTAACTAATGAAAAACTGTTTTTT. Translation gives CASSVTGVTNEKLFF. V and J are TRBV5-1 and TRBJ1-4, with TRBD1 matching over 7 bases. Germline V lookup: CDR1 SGHRS, CDR2 YFSETQ. V gave up 4 bases and J gave up 1 base; unmatched junction bases: 4. The CDR3 sequence is 15 residues long.

This clone came up a few times. Written as DNA, the CDR3 is TGCGCCAGCAGAGAAGGAGCGGGAGGGCCCTCCTACGAGCAGTACTTC. It encodes CASREGAGGPSYEQYF. This chain connects TRBV5-1 to TRBJ2-7, with 10 positions matching TRBD2. This CDR3 is built from 16 residues. Germline CDR1 is SGHRS and CDR2 is YFSETQ. V lost 5 bases and J lost 0; bases outside the gene matches: 8. Full variable domain (missing parts from reference TRBV5-1 and TRBJ2-7): KAGVTQTPRYLIKTRGQQVTLSCSPISGHRSVSWYQQTPGQGLQFLFEYFSETQRNKGNFPGRFSGRQFSNSRSEMNVSTLELGDSALYLCASREGAGGPSYEQYFGPGTRLTVT.

The rearrangement uses TRBV2 and TRBJ1-6, with a tentative D call TRBD1 (5 bases). There are 13 residues in the CDR3. V shed 7 bases and J shed 10 bases, with 14 bases lying between them. CDR1 is SNHLY and CDR2 is FYNNEI in the germline V gene. The CDR3, as DNA: TGTGCCAGCATGGGGCAGGGCGAATCACCCCTCCACTTT. Protein product: CASMGQGESPLHF. Supplemented by reference TRBV2 and TRBJ1-6, the full variable domain reads EPEVTQTPSHQVTQMGQEVILRCVPISNHLYFYWYRQILGQKVEFLVSFYNNEISEKSEIFDDQFSVERPDGSNFTLKIRSTKLEDSAMYFCASMGQGESPLHFGNGTRLTVT.

This clone was detected only a few times. The CDR3 spells CASSTWETGANVLTF. Written as DNA, the CDR3 is TGTGCCAGTAGTACGTGGGAGACTGGGGCCAACGTCCTGACTTTC. The V gene is TRBV19, the J gene TRBJ2-6; possible D gene TRBD2, 5 bases. CDR3 size: 15 residues. The germline CDR1 and CDR2 sequences are LNHDA and SQIVND (reference sequence). The V end lost 4 bases, the J end lost 2 bases, and 9 bases lay between the germline ends. Combining the CDR3 with reference TRBV19 and TRBJ2-6 gives the whole variable domain DGGITQSPKYLFRKEGQNVTLSCEQNLNHDAMYWYRQDPGQGLRLIYYSQIVNDFQKGDIAEGYSVSREKKESFPLTVTSAQKNPTAFYLCASSTWETGANVLTFGAGSRLTVL.

The table lists this clone with a few counts. This chain joins TRBV6-5 and TRBJ2-3, with 8 positions matching TRBD2. The CDR3 has 14 residues. The J segment lost 0 bases and the V segment lost 8 bases, leaving 4 bases of the junction unmatched. Germline CDR1 is MNHEY and CDR2 is SVGAGI. CDR3 loop: CASGASGSTDTQYF. Written as DNA, the CDR3 is TGTGCCAGCGGGGCTAGCGGGAGCACAGATACGCAGTATTTT.